The 9 T cell receptor beta chains presented below share a single source sample, sequenced in a study of T-cell memory formation after mild COVID-19. TCRdb passed the 5' RACE reads through MiXCR, listing each CDR3 protein once. The data contain 350,000 to 450,000 distinct CDR3 sequences, 20% of them singletons. Sequenced material: PBMCs or a T cell subset sorted from them (not recorded which). The receptors stem from an adult woman who had mild COVID-19 (a few samples of this study predate the infection). Cell type and time point are not known.

This clonotype was counted only a few times. The genes are TRBV7-6 and TRBJ1-5; TRBD1 agrees at 7 bases. The V segment lost 1 base and the J segment 0 bases; nucleotides outside the gene matches: 3. Germline CDR1 is SGHVS and CDR2 is FNYEAQ. CDR3 length: 16 amino acids. The CDR3 sequence is CASSLEQGYSNQPQHF. In DNA, the CDR3 is TGTGCCAGCAGCTTAGAACAGGGGTATAGCAATCAGCCCCAGCATTTT. The complete variable domain, with remaining parts taken from reference TRBV7-6 and TRBJ1-5, reads GAGVSQSPRYKVTKRGQDVALRCDPISGHVSLYWYRQALGQGPEFLTYFNYEAQQDKSGLPNDRFSAERPEGSISTLTIQRTEQRDSAMYRCASSLEQGYSNQPQHFGDGTRLSIL.

This clonotype appeared a few times. This chain joins TRBV6-5 and TRBJ1-2, with TRBD1 as a possible D gene (6 bases). The length of the CDR3 is 13 residues. Germline assignment: CDR1 MNHEY and CDR2 SVGAGI. V was shortened by 8 bases and J by 6 bases, with 16 bases between the two germline ends. The CDR3 region is CASHPGTTHGYTF. The CDR3 bases are TGTGCCAGCCACCCCGGGACAACGCATGGCTACACCTTC.

This chain uses TRBV7-3 with TRBJ2-5, with TRBD1 matching over 7 bases. Germline values: CDR1 SGHTA, CDR2 FQGTGA. With V trimmed by 5 bases and J by 2 bases, 11 bases remained unmatched. The CDR3 extends over 16 amino acids. Written as DNA, the CDR3 is TGTGCCAGCAGCCAAAACGCTGGGACAGCTCAAGAGACCCAGTACTTC. Its protein is CASSQNAGTAQETQYF.

The chain employs TRBV19 and TRBJ2-1; D is undetermined. CDR1 and CDR2 from the germline V gene are LNHDA and SQIVND (reference sequence). V shed 3 bases and J shed 3 bases, with 6 bases lying between them. The CDR3 loop spans 13 amino acids. The CDR3 DNA reads TGTGCCAGTAGTATCCTGGACTACAATGAGCAGTTCTTC. Translated: CASSILDYNEQFF.

V gene TRBV20-1 combines with J gene TRBJ2-3; D is perhaps TRBD2 (6 bases). V gave up 3 bases and J gave up 1 base, with 11 bases separating them. Germline CDR1 DFQATT, CDR2 SNEGSKA (reference sequence). The CDR3 spans 14 residues. The CDR3 sequence: CSASFQRGTDTQYF. CDR3 DNA sequence: TGCAGTGCTAGTTTCCAGCGGGGCACAGATACGCAGTATTTT.

This rearrangement joins TRBV6-1 to TRBJ1-5; the match to TRBD1 covers 7 bases. Germline loops: CDR1 MNHNS, CDR2 SASEGT. Unmatched junction bases numbered 5, after V lost 2 bases and J lost 1 base. The CDR3 spans 16 residues. CDR3 loop: CASSERTGASNQPQHF. The CDR3 nucleotides read TGTGCCAGCAGTGAACGTACAGGGGCGAGCAATCAGCCCCAGCATTTT.

The rearrangement uses TRBV5-1 and TRBJ2-1, with D perhaps given as TRBD1 or TRBD2 (5 bases each). Trimming removed 4 bases at V and 7 bases at J, with 12 bases between. This CDR3 is built from 13 residues. Germline CDR1 reads SGHRS; CDR2 reads YFSETQ. This CDR3 is CASSPGSGNEQFF. The CDR3 nucleotides read TGCGCCAGCAGCCCGGGGTCAGGGAATGAGCAGTTCTTC.

This rearrangement joins TRBV6-1 to TRBJ1-2; D remains unclear. CDR1 is MNHNS and CDR2 is SASEGT in the germline V gene. Trimming took 4 bases from V and 0 from J, leaving 9 bases between them. This CDR3 comprises 14 residues. CDR3 DNA sequence: TGTGCCAGCAGTGGGAGCAGCTCTAACTATGGCTACACCTTC. Residues: CASSGSSSNYGYTF.

This clonotype was observed a handful of times. The CDR3 DNA reads TGCGCCAGCAGCTTGTTAACGACAGGAGGCTACTCTGGGGCCAACGTCCTGACTTTC. It is translated as CASSLLTTGGYSGANVLTF. The chain combines TRBV5-1 with TRBJ2-6; D might be TRBD1 (6 bases). The germline gives CDR1 SGHRS, CDR2 YFSETQ. The CDR3 runs to 19 residues. The V and J ends lost 1 base and 0 bases respectively, with 17 bases between them.